Listed below are T cell receptor beta chains from one sample, sequenced in a study of control samples from healthy donors and cancer patients. Profiled with immunoSEQ multiplex PCR; TCRdb holds only in-frame clones, not every one. The table lists about 110,000 clones, 70% to 85% of them singletons. The sequenced sample consisted of blood. All receptors derive from a man aged 18-30 years in good health. Each CDR3 is given with its conserved first and last residue. Fields, in order: D gene, J gene, V gene, clone size, CDR3 protein, CDR3 DNA. The D gene is left open where the match is weak. Not all rows give a size; the values are once, few, many and, for expanded clones, a class.

- | TRBJ1-5 | TRBV19 | - | CASSQGNSNQPQHF | TGTGCCAGTAGTCAGGGGAATAGCAATCAGCCCCAGCATTTT
- | TRBJ2-3 | TRBV9 | - | CASSVVRITDTDTQYF | TGTGCCAGCAGCGTAGTGAGGATAACAGACACAGATACGCAGTATTTT
TRBD1 | TRBJ2-1 | TRBV19 | - | CASSIDRGYYNEQFF | TGTGCCAGTAGTATCGACAGGGGGTACTACAATGAGCAGTTCTTC
- | TRBJ1-1 | TRBV7-2 | - | CASSGSSGLNTEAFF | TGTGCCAGCAGCGGCAGCTCGGGACTGAACACTGAAGCTTTCTTT
TRBD1 | TRBJ1-5 | TRBV7-6 | - | CASSLYGQGNQPQHF | TGTGCCAGCAGCTTATATGGACAGGGAAACCAGCCCCAGCATTTT
TRBD1 | TRBJ2-5 | TRBV18 | - | CASSPGQGETQYF | TGTGCCAGCTCACCAGGACAGGGGGAGACCCAGTACTTC
TRBD1 | TRBJ1-2 | TRBV2 | - | CASRGDSLYYGYTF | TGTGCCAGCAGGGGGGACAGCTTATACTATGGCTACACCTTC
- | TRBJ1-5 | TRBV6-1 | - | CASSELGSNQPQHF | TGTGCCAGCAGTGAACTCGGTAGCAATCAGCCCCAGCATTTT
TRBD1 | TRBJ1-6 | TRBV6-5 | - | CASSSWDSIDAPLHF | TGTGCCAGCAGTTCTTGGGACAGCATTGATGCACCCCTCCACTTT
- | TRBJ1-3 | TRBV5-8 | few | CASSRPGTRNTIYF | TGTGCCAGCAGCCGTCCCGGGACACGAAACACCATATATTTT
TRBD2 | TRBJ2-3 | TRBV7-8 | - | CASSAGLAGRAQYF | TGTGCCAGCAGCGCGGGACTAGCGGGGAGGGCGCAGTATTTT
- | TRBJ1-1 | TRBV7-9 | - | CASSPRSGIRSTEAFF | TGTGCCAGCAGCCCCAGGAGCGGGATTCGCTCCACTGAAGCTTTCTTT
TRBD1 | TRBJ2-7 | TRBV27 | - | CASRTYRGRFYEQYF | TGTGCCAGCAGGACTTACAGGGGGCGCTTCTACGAGCAGTACTTC